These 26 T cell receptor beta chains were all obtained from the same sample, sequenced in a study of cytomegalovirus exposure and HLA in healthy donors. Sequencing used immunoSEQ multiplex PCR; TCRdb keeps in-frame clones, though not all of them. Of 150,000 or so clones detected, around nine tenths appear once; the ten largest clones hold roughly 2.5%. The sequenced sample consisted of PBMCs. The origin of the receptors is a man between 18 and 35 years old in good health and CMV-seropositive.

CDR3 sequence (DNA): TGCGCCAGCAGTCCGGACACCGGGGAGCTGTTTTTT. Protein: CASSPDTGELFF. The chain has TRBV4-3 and TRBJ2-2; the D is unclear. Per the germline V gene, CDR1 is LGHNA and CDR2 is YSLEER. The CDR3 covers 12 residues. The V end lost 6 bases, the J end lost 3 bases, and 5 bases lay between the germline ends.

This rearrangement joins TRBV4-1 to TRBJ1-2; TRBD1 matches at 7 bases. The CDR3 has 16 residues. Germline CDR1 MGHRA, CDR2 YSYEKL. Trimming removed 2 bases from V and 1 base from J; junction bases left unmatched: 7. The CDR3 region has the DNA TGCGCCAGCAGCCAACATAACAGGGGTAATAACTATGGCTACACCTTC. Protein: CASSQHNRGNNYGYTF.

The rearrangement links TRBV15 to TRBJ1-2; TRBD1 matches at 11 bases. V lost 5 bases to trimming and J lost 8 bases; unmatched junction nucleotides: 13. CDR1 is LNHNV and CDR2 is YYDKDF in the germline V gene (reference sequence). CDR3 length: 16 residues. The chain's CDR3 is CATSSRTGGISGGYTF. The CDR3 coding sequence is TGTGCCACCAGCTCTCGGACAGGGGGCATTAGCGGGGGCTACACCTTC.

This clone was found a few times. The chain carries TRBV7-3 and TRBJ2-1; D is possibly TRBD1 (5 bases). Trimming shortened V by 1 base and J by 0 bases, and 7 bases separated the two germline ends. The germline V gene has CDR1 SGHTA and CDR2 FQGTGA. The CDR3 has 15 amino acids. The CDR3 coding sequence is TGTGCCAGCAGCTTAAGACAGAGCTCCTACAATGAGCAGTTCTTC. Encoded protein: CASSLRQSSYNEQFF.

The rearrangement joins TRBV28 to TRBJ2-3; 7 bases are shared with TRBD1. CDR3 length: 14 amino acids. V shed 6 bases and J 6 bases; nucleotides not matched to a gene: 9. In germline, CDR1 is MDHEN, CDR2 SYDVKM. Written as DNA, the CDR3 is TGTGCCAGCAGACTACAGGGGACCGCCGATACGCAGTATTTT. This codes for CASRLQGTADTQYF.

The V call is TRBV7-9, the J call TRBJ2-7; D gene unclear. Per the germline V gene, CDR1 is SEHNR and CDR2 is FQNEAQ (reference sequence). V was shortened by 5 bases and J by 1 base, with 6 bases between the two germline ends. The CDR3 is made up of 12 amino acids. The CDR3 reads CASSKASYEQYF. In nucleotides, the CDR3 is TGTGCCAGCAGCAAAGCGTCCTACGAGCAGTACTTC.

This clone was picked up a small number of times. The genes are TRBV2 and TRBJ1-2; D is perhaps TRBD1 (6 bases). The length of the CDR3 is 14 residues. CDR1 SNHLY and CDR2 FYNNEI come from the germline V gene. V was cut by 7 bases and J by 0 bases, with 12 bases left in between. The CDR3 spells CASIDRTTNYGYTF. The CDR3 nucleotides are TGTGCCAGCATCGACAGGACAACTAACTATGGCTACACCTTC.

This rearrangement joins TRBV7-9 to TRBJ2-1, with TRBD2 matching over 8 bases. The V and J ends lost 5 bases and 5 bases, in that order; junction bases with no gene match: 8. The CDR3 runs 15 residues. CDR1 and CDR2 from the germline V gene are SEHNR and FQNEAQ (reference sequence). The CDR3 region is CASSTLGGRNNEQFF. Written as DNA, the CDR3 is TGTGCCAGCAGCACGCTCGGCGGGAGGAACAATGAGCAGTTCTTC.

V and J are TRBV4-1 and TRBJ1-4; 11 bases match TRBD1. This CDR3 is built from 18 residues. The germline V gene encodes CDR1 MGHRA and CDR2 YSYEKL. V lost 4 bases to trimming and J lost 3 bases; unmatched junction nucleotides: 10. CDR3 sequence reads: CASSPARTGGDANEKLFF. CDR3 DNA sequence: TGCGCCAGCAGCCCTGCACGGACAGGGGGCGACGCTAATGAAAAACTGTTTTTT.

CDR3 amino acids: CASSLASGGPNQPQHF. Written as DNA, the CDR3 is TGTGCCAGCAGCTTAGCGTCCGGGGGGCCCAATCAGCCCCAGCATTTT. V and J are TRBV7-9 and TRBJ1-5, with D perhaps matching TRBD1 (6 bases). Trimming took off 0 bases at V and 3 bases at J, with 12 bases between the two ends. CDR1 is SEHNR, CDR2 FQNEAQ, per germline (reference sequence). CDR3 length: 16 amino acids.

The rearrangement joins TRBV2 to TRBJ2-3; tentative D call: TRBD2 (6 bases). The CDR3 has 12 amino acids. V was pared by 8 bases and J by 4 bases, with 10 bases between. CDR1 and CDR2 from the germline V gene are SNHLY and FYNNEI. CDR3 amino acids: CASQGGPDTQYF. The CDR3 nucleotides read TGTGCCAGCCAGGGAGGCCCAGATACGCAGTATTTT.

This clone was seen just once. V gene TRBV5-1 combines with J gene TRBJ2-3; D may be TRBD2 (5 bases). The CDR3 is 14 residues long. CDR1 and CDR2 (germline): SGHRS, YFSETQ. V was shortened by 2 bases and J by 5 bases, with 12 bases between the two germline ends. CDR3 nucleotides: TGCGCCAGCAGCTTAACCCTAGCTGGAGATACGCAGTATTTT. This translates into CASSLTLAGDTQYF.

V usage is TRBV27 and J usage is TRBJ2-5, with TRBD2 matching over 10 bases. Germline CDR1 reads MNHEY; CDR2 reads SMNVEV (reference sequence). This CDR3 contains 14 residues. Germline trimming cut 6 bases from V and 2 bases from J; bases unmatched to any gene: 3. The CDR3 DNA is TGTGCCAGCAGATTAGCGGGGGGACAAGAGACCCAGTACTTC. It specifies CASRLAGGQETQYF.

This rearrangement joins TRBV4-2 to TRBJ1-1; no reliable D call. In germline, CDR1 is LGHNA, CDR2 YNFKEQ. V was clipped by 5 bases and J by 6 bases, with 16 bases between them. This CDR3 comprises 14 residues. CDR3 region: CASSIERTSAEAFF. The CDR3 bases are TGTGCCAGCAGCATAGAAAGGACTAGCGCTGAAGCTTTCTTT.

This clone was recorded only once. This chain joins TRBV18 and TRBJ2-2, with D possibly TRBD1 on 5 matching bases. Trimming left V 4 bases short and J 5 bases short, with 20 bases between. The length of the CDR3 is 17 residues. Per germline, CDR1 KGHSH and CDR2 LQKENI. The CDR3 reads CASSQPLGQSATGELFF. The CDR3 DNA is TGTGCCAGCTCACAACCTCTGGGGCAAAGCGCAACCGGGGAGCTGTTTTTT.

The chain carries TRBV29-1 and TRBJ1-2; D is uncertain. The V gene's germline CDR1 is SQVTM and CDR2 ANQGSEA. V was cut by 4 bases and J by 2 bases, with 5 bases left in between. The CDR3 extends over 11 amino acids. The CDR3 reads CSVGQNYGYTF. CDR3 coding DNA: TGCAGCGTTGGTCAGAACTATGGCTACACCTTC.

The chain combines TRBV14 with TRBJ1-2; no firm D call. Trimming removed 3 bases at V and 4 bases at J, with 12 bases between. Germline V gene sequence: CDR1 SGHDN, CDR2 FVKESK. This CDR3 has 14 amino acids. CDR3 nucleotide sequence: TGTGCCAGCAGCCACGATCCGAGATTCTATGGCTACACCTTC. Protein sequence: CASSHDPRFYGYTF.

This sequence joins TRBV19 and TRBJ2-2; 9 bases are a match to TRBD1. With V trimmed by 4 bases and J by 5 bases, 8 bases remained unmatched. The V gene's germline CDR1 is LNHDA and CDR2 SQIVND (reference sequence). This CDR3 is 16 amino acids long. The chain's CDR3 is CASSTPGQGFTGELFF. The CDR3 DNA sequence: TGTGCCAGTAGTACTCCGGGACAGGGCTTTACCGGGGAGCTGTTTTTT.

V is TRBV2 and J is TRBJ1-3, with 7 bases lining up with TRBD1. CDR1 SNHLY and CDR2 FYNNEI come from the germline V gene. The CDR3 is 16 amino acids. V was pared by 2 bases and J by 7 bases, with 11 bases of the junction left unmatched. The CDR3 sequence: CASSERRTGKSNTIYF. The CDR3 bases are TGTGCCAGCAGTGAAAGGAGGACAGGCAAGTCGAACACCATATATTTT.

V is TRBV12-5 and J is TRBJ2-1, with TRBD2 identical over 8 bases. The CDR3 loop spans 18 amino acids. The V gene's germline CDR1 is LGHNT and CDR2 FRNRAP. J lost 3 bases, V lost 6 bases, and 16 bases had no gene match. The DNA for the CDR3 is TGTGCTAGTGGCCTAAAACTCCTTGGGCGGGGGGTCTACAATGAGCAGTTCTTC. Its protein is CASGLKLLGRGVYNEQFF.

Written as DNA, the CDR3 is TGTGCCAGCAGCGCCCTGGACAGGGCGGATGATGGGACTTTCTTT. Residues: CASSALDRADDGTFF. V is TRBV9 and J is TRBJ1-1; 8 bases match TRBD1. Trimming removed 3 bases from V and 12 bases from J; junction bases left unmatched: 16. CDR1 is SGDLS, CDR2 YYNGEE, per germline. The CDR3 has 15 amino acids.

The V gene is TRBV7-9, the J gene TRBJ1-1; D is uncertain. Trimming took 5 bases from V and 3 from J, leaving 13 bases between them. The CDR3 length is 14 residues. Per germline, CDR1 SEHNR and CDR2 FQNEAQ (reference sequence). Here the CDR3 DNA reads TGTGCCAGCAGCCTGACGACTTCGGACACTGAAGCTTTCTTT. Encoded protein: CASSLTTSDTEAFF.

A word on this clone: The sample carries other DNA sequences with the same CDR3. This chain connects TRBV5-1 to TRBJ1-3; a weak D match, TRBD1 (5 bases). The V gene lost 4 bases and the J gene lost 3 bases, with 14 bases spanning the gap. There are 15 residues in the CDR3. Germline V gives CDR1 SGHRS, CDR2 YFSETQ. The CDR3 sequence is CASSLGRGSGNTIYF. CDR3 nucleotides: TGCGCCAGCAGCCTGGGGCGGGGAAGTGGAAACACCATATATTTT.

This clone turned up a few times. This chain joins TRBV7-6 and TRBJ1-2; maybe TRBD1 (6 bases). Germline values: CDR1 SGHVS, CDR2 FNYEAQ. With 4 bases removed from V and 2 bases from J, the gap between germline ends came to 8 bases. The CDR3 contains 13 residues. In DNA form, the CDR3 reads TGTGCCAGCAGCTCGGACAGCAACTATGGCTACACCTTC. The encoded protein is CASSSDSNYGYTF.

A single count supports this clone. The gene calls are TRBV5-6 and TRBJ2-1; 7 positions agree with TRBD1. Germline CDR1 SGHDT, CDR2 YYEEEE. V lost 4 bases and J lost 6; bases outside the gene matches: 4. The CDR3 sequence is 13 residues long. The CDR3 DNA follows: TGTGCCAGCAGCGGGACAGACTTCAATGAGCAGTTCTTC. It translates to CASSGTDFNEQFF.

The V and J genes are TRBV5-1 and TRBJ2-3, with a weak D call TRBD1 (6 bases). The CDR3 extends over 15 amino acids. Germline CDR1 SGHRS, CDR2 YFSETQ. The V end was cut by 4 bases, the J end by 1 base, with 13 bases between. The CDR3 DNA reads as TGCGCCAGCAGCCTCAGGACAGCCCGCACAGATACGCAGTATTTT. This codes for CASSLRTARTDTQYF.